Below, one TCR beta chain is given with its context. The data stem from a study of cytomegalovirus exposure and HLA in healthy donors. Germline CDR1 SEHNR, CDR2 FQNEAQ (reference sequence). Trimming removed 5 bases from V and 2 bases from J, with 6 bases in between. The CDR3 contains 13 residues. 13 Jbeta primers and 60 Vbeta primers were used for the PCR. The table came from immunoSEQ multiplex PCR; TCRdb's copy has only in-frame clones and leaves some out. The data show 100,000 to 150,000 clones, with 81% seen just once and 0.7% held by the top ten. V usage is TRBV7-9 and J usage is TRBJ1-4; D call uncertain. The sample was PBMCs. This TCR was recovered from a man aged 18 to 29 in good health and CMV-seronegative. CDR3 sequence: CASSPGTNEKLFF. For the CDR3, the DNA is TGTGCCAGCAGCCCGGGGACTAATGAAAAACTGTTTTTT.